This T cell receptor (beta chain) comes out of a study of blood T cell repertoires in COVID-19. Across the study: There were acute and convalescent COVID-19 samples, and they came from the United States, Italy and Spain.

Cohorts were determined from participant-reported clinical history. Measured with immunoSEQ multiplex PCR; TCRdb has only the in-frame clones, and not every one. The sample contains 300,000 to 400,000 clones, over 80% of which appear only once. Trimming removed 2 bases from V and 5 bases from J, with 12 bases in between. This CDR3 has 15 amino acids. From germline, CDR1 is SGHTA and CDR2 FQGNSA. In its sample, this clone was seen a few times. The specimen sequenced was PBMCs or T cells enriched from blood (not recorded which). The chain combines TRBV7-2 with TRBJ1-4; no clear D gene. The source is a man aged 30 to 45 who had recovered from COVID-19. The DNA for the CDR3 is TGTGCCAGCAGCTTAAGTTTCGGGGTGAATGAAAAACTGTTTTTT. The encoded protein is CASSLSFGVNEKLFF.